One and the same sample provided the 23 T cell receptor beta chains below, sequenced in a study of blood T cell repertoires in COVID-19. This table comes from immunoSEQ multiplex PCR, and its TCRdb copy is limited to in-frame clones, with some not included. The sample consists of hundreds of thousands of clones, approximately 86% of them appearing once. Sequencing was done on a sample of peripheral blood. These TCRs come from a woman aged 60-75 years with COVID-19, enrolled during active disease.

The chain recombines TRBV2 with TRBJ2-3; 7 nucleotides agree with TRBD1. Unmatched junction bases numbered 0, after V lost 6 bases and J lost 0 bases. The CDR3 is 13 amino acids. Germline V gene sequence: CDR1 SNHLY, CDR2 FYNNEI. The CDR3 loop is CASRDRSTDTQYF. The DNA for the CDR3 is TGTGCCAGCAGGGACAGGAGCACAGATACGCAGTATTTT.

The chain has TRBV9 and TRBJ2-5; 8 nucleotides match TRBD1. CDR3 length: 14 residues. Unmatched junction bases numbered 7, after V lost 5 bases and J lost 4 bases. Germline CDR1 reads SGDLS; CDR2 reads YYNGEE. The CDR3 DNA reads TGTGCCAGCAGTCCCCCCAGGGGGCCAGAGACCCAGTACTTC. This sequence encodes CASSPPRGPETQYF.

The CDR3 DNA sequence: TGCACCAGCAGCCGCTTCTGGCTTGGGACTAGCGGGGATGCAGATACGCAGTATTTT. Translating it yields CTSSRFWLGTSGDADTQYF. The chain has TRBV1 and TRBJ2-3; TRBD2, the table's D call, lacks a check against the DNA. TRBV1 is marked as a pseudogene. The CDR3 spans 19 residues.

The CDR3 region is CASTLRQGSATDTQYF. The CDR3 DNA reads as TGTGCCAGTACCCTCCGACAGGGGTCAGCCACAGATACGCAGTATTTT. V usage is TRBV19 and J usage is TRBJ2-3, with TRBD1 matching 8 bases. The V and J ends lost 7 bases and 2 bases, in that order; junction bases with no gene match: 11. Germline CDR1 reads LNHDA; CDR2 reads SQIVND (reference sequence). CDR3 length equals 16 residues.

As for this clone: Within the sample, other DNA sequences also encode this same CDR3. The chain joins TRBV13 to TRBJ2-7, with a weak D call TRBD1 (6 bases). Trimming left V 0 bases short and J 3 bases short, with 6 bases between. The CDR3 extends over 13 amino acids. Germline V gives CDR1 PRHDT, CDR2 FYEKMQ (reference sequence). CDR3 sequence (DNA): TGTGCCAGCAGCTTAGGCAGGGGCTACGAGCAGTACTTC. Encoded protein: CASSLGRGYEQYF.

The V and J genes are TRBV6-6 and TRBJ2-2, with D possibly being TRBD1 (5 bases). This CDR3 is built from 13 residues. V gave up 5 bases and J gave up 6 bases, with 10 bases separating them. Per germline, CDR1 MNHNY and CDR2 SVGAGI (reference sequence). The CDR3, as DNA: TGTGCCAGCAGTGGGCAGGGCCCCGGGGAGCTGTTTTTT. Translated, it gives CASSGQGPGELFF.

The chain recombines TRBV9 with TRBJ2-7; 8 bases agree with TRBD1. The junction had 7 bases not matched to a gene; V was cut back by 6 bases and J by 5 bases. CDR1 and CDR2 (germline): SGDLS, YYNGEE. The CDR3 consists of 13 residues. CDR3 DNA: TGTGCCAGCAACCCCAGGGGGCGGGACGAGCAGTACTTC. As protein: CASNPRGRDEQYF.

The genes are TRBV7-9 and TRBJ1-3; D unresolved. The CDR3 consists of 17 residues. V gave up 0 bases and J gave up 2 bases, with 14 bases separating them. From germline, CDR1 is SEHNR and CDR2 FQNEAQ (reference sequence). The CDR3 DNA reads as TGTGCCAGCAGCTTAGCGCTGGGGAGAAGGGCTGGAAACACCATATATTTT. This codes for CASSLALGRRAGNTIYF.

This clone was detected once. The J gene is TRBJ2-7, the V gene TRBV12-3 or TRBV12-4, with no clear D. The CDR3 loop spans 12 amino acids. Trimming shortened V by 3 bases and J by 4 bases, and 7 bases separated the two germline ends. This CDR3 is CASSFARYEQYF. The CDR3 DNA reads as TGTGCCAGCAGTTTTGCCAGATACGAGCAGTACTTC.

This clone has a single count. The genes are TRBV11-2 and TRBJ2-5; TRBD2 matches 10 bases. CDR1 and CDR2 from the germline V gene are SGHAT and FQNNGV. The J segment lost 8 bases and the V segment lost 1 base, leaving 10 bases of the junction unmatched. The CDR3 covers 16 residues. DNA for the CDR3: TGTGCCAGCAGCTTAGGGTCTAGCGGGGGAGCAAGAACCCAGTACTTC. Amino acids: CASSLGSSGGARTQYF.

The chain has TRBV3-1 (or the pseudogene TRBV3-2) and TRBJ1-2, with TRBD1 matching 12 bases. The V gene end was trimmed by 1 base and the J gene end by 8 bases; junction bases not matched to a gene: 2. CDR1 is LGHDT and CDR2 is YNNKEL in the germline V gene (reference sequence). This CDR3 has 14 residues. CDR3 protein: CASSQAGQGAGYTF. CDR3 coding DNA: TGTGCCAGCAGCCAAGCGGGACAGGGGGCCGGCTACACCTTC.

The chain joins TRBV9 to TRBJ1-2; D uncertain. This CDR3 has 14 amino acids. With 0 bases removed from V and 2 bases from J, the gap between germline ends came to 8 bases. Germline V CDR1 and CDR2: SGDLS, YYNGEE. The CDR3 coding sequence is TGTGCCAGCAGCGTAGGAAGTCAGAACTATGGCTACACCTTC. Translation: CASSVGSQNYGYTF.

The V call is TRBV5-6, the J call TRBJ2-7, with D maybe TRBD2 (5 bases). The CDR3 is made up of 14 amino acids. The germline CDR1 and CDR2 sequences are SGHDT and YYEEEE. V was clipped by 4 bases and J by 3 bases, with 14 bases between them. The DNA for the CDR3 is TGTGCCAGCAGCCCAACCGGGAATAACTACGAGCAGTACTTC. Translated: CASSPTGNNYEQYF.

As DNA, the CDR3 is TGTGCCAGTAGTATAGCACAACCCCTTTATGGCTACACCTTC. This sequence encodes CASSIAQPLYGYTF. The chain couples TRBV19 to TRBJ1-2, with no clear D. The germline gives CDR1 LNHDA, CDR2 SQIVND (reference sequence). The V end lost 1 base, the J end lost 5 bases, and 11 bases lay between the germline ends. The CDR3 runs 14 residues.

This chain uses TRBV5-1 with TRBJ2-5; 11 bases agree with TRBD1. The length of the CDR3 is 15 residues. V was pared by 0 bases and J by 5 bases, with 3 bases of the junction left unmatched. Germline values: CDR1 SGHRS, CDR2 YFSETQ. Here the CDR3 DNA reads TGCGCCAGCAGCTTGGAGGACAGGGGGCTGGAGACCCAGTACTTC. It codes for CASSLEDRGLETQYF.

This chain joins TRBV9 and TRBJ2-5; 9 nucleotides agree with TRBD2. CDR1 is SGDLS, CDR2 YYNGEE, per germline. This CDR3 is 15 amino acids long. The V segment lost 0 bases and the J segment 3 bases; nucleotides outside the gene matches: 3. This CDR3 is CASSVGGGAKETQYF. The CDR3 bases are TGTGCCAGCAGCGTAGGCGGGGGGGCCAAAGAGACCCAGTACTTC.

The chain combines TRBV6-5 with TRBJ2-3; D may be TRBD1 (5 bases). The CDR3 loop spans 14 amino acids. V was shortened by 5 bases and J by 3 bases, with 12 bases between the two germline ends. CDR1 and CDR2 (germline): MNHEY, SVGAGI. The CDR3, as DNA: TGTGCCAGCAGTCGGCAGGGAAGGACAGATACGCAGTATTTT. Its translation: CASSRQGRTDTQYF.

This chain links TRBV6-5 with TRBJ2-5; TRBD1 matches 9 bases. The germline V gene has CDR1 MNHEY and CDR2 SVGAGI. The CDR3 loop spans 12 amino acids. Losses at the gene ends were 4 bases for V and 7 bases for J; bases not matched to a gene: 1. CDR3 in amino acids: CASSWGQGTQYF. CDR3 in DNA: TGTGCCAGCAGTTGGGGACAGGGGACCCAGTACTTC.

The chain uses TRBV18 and TRBJ1-2; D is perhaps TRBD1 (5 bases). The V gene's germline CDR1 is KGHSH and CDR2 LQKENI. The CDR3 has 14 amino acids. Trimming cost V 2 bases and J 4 bases, with 11 bases left between them. The CDR3 spells CASSPSGTLYGYTF. CDR3 nucleotides: TGTGCCAGCTCACCATCCGGGACTCTCTATGGCTACACCTTC.

V is TRBV27 and J is TRBJ1-2; D is unresolved. This CDR3 contains 12 residues. The ends were cut back, 4 bases at V and 5 bases at J, with 8 bases in the middle. Germline assignment: CDR1 MNHEY and CDR2 SMNVEV (reference sequence). The CDR3, as DNA: TGTGCCAGCAGTTCCGACTTATATGGCTACACCTTC. Amino acid sequence: CASSSDLYGYTF.

The rearrangement joins TRBV9 to TRBJ1-2; TRBD1 might be the D (6 bases). The CDR3 length is 14 residues. CDR1 SGDLS and CDR2 YYNGEE come from the germline V gene. Trimming took 3 bases from V and 8 from J, leaving 17 bases between them. CDR3 sequence: CASSATGFNMGYTF. The CDR3 nucleotides read TGTGCCAGCAGCGCAACAGGGTTTAACATGGGCTACACCTTC.

The chain combines TRBV30 with TRBJ1-3; D gene uncertain. The CDR3 has 12 residues. V gave up 1 base and J gave up 10 bases, with 11 bases separating them. Germline-derived CDR1 and CDR2 are GTSNPN and SVGIG (reference sequence). CDR3 in DNA: TGTGCCTGGAGTGAACCGGGTGGGACCATATATTTT. Translating gives CAWSEPGGTIYF.

V and J are TRBV30 and TRBJ2-1; possible D gene TRBD2, 5 bases. V dropped 1 base and J dropped 5 bases, with 15 bases sitting between them. This CDR3 is built from 15 residues. CDR1 is GTSNPN, CDR2 SVGIG, per germline (reference sequence). The CDR3 region is CAWSADYRGNNEQFF. In DNA form, the CDR3 reads TGTGCCTGGAGTGCAGACTACCGGGGTAACAATGAGCAGTTCTTC. Together with reference TRBV30 and TRBJ2-1, the CDR3 gives the full variable domain: SQTIHQWPATLVQPVGSPLSLECTVEGTSNPNLYWYRQAAGRGLQLLFYSVGIGQISSEVPQNLSASRPQDRQFILSSKKLLLSDSGFYLCAWSADYRGNNEQFFGPGTRLTVL.